Presented here are 23 T cell receptor beta chains from one specimen sequenced in a study of OX40 agonist ivuxolimab in advanced cancers. Repertoires were generated with immunoSEQ multiplex PCR, while TCRdb's copy carries only in-frame clones and drops some. The sample includes roughly 87,000 clones, around 90% seen only once; the top ten take more than 0.6%. Sequences were derived from CD4+ or CD8+ T cells sorted from blood, sampled in a trial of the OX40 agonist ivuxolimab. These receptor sequences come from an adult with an advanced solid tumor such as melanoma, head and neck, liver or kidney cancer.

This clone was detected only once. The chain recombines TRBV27 with TRBJ2-1, with 11 bases matching TRBD1. V lost 4 bases, J lost 4 bases, and 3 bases stayed unmatched. Germline CDR1 is MNHEY and CDR2 is SMNVEV (reference sequence). This CDR3 comprises 15 residues. The CDR3 sequence: CASSSDRGLYNEQFF. The CDR3 DNA sequence: TGTGCCAGCAGTTCGGACAGGGGGCTTTACAATGAGCAGTTCTTC.

This rearrangement joins TRBV2 to TRBJ1-2, with D tentatively TRBD1 (6 bases). CDR1 and CDR2 from the germline V gene are SNHLY and FYNNEI. The CDR3 is 13 amino acids. V dropped 6 bases and J dropped 2 bases, with 10 bases sitting between them. The CDR3: CASRGDTNYGYTF. CDR3 DNA: TGTGCCAGCAGGGGGGACACAAACTATGGCTACACCTTC.

This rearrangement joins TRBV19 to TRBJ1-5; D remains ambiguous. V dropped 4 bases and J dropped 1 base, with 8 bases sitting between them. In germline, CDR1 is LNHDA, CDR2 SQIVND (reference sequence). The CDR3 length is 14 residues. The CDR3 DNA is TGTGCCAGTAGTACTGTCGGGAGCAATCAGCCCCAGCATTTT. Translated: CASSTVGSNQPQHF.

This rearrangement joins TRBV4-1 to TRBJ2-6; D may be TRBD1 (5 bases). CDR1 MGHRA and CDR2 YSYEKL come from the germline V gene. The V end lost 0 bases, the J end lost 4 bases, and 13 bases lay between the germline ends. This CDR3 region has 17 residues. The CDR3 here is CASSQDKGRVGANVLTF. DNA of the CDR3: TGCGCCAGCAGCCAAGATAAGGGCAGGGTCGGGGCCAACGTCCTGACTTTC.

The chain recombines TRBV6-5 with TRBJ1-1, with D uncertain. This CDR3 is 14 amino acids long. Trimming pared 5 bases from V and 6 bases from J, leaving 16 bases between. Germline CDR1 is MNHEY and CDR2 is SVGAGI. The CDR3 reads CASSLPGPRAEAFF. The CDR3 coding sequence is TGTGCCAGCAGTCTACCGGGCCCGAGGGCTGAAGCTTTCTTT.

Remarks on this clone: The DNA is omitted, as the CDR3 cannot be located on it reliably, and the CDR3 follows TCRdb's listing. The chain has TRBV7-9 and TRBJ1-2; TRBD1 reflects the table's D call only, with no check against the DNA. Germline V gene lookup returns CDR1 SEHNR and CDR2 FQNEAQ (reference sequence). The CDR3 extends over 16 residues, inclusive of both ends. CDR3 amino acids: CASSFSLDRGNYGYTF.

The chain uses TRBV10-3 and TRBJ2-2; TRBD1 agrees at 8 bases. CDR1 is ENHRY, CDR2 SYGVKD, per germline. V trimming: 1 base; J trimming: 1 base; junction bases outside the gene matches: 5. The CDR3 is 17 residues long. CDR3 DNA: TGTGCCATCAGTGAGTGGGTCGGACAGGGGAACACCGGGGAGCTGTTTTTT. Translation: CAISEWVGQGNTGELFF.

V and J are TRBV7-9 and TRBJ2-7; possibly TRBD2 for D (5 bases). The length of the CDR3 is 15 residues. In germline, CDR1 is SEHNR, CDR2 FQNEAQ (reference sequence). V lost 6 bases to trimming and J lost 3 bases, with 18 bases between them. The DNA for the CDR3 is TGTGCCAGCAGTCCCACCCCCGACACTAGCTACGAGCAGTACTTC. It is translated as CASSPTPDTSYEQYF.

The genes are TRBV7-9 and TRBJ2-1, with a tentative D call TRBD2 (5 bases). The CDR3 contains 13 residues. Germline V gene lookup returns CDR1 SEHNR and CDR2 FQNEAQ (reference sequence). Trimming pared 2 bases from V and 16 bases from J, leaving 18 bases between. Here the CDR3 DNA reads TGTGCCAGCAGCTTAAGTGGTAGCGAGGTGGGTTTCTTC. Protein product: CASSLSGSEVGFF. Drawing the rest from reference TRBV7-9 and TRBJ2-1, the complete variable domain is DTGVSQNPRHKITKRGQNVTFRCDPISEHNRLYWYRQTLGQGPEFLTYFQNEAQLEKSRLLSDRFSAERPKGSFSTLEIQRTEQGDSAMYLCASSLSGSEVGFFGPGTRLTVL.

The count of this clone is one. The chain links TRBV5-1 to TRBJ1-3; D is ambiguous. Trimming removed 4 bases at V and 0 bases at J, with 8 bases between. This CDR3 has 14 amino acids. CDR1 and CDR2 (germline): SGHRS, YFSETQ. The CDR3 reads CASSGPDSGNTIYF. DNA of the CDR3: TGCGCCAGCAGCGGGCCGGACTCTGGAAACACCATATATTTT. Full variable domain (rest looked up from reference TRBV5-1 and TRBJ1-3): KAGVTQTPRYLIKTRGQQVTLSCSPISGHRSVSWYQQTPGQGLQFLFEYFSETQRNKGNFPGRFSGRQFSNSRSEMNVSTLELGDSALYLCASSGPDSGNTIYFGEGSWLTVV.

The gene calls are TRBV6-1 and TRBJ1-4; 7 bases align to TRBD1. The CDR3 loop spans 15 amino acids. In germline, CDR1 is MNHNS, CDR2 SASEGT. With V trimmed by 7 bases and J by 13 bases, 18 bases remained unmatched. In nucleotides, the CDR3 is TGTGCCAGCAATAACAGGGGACCCCTTAATGAGGGACTGTTTTTT. Translation gives CASNNRGPLNEGLFF.

This chain links TRBV7-9 with TRBJ2-4; tentatively, D is TRBD2 (5 bases). There are 14 residues in the CDR3. Trimming took off 2 bases at V and 6 bases at J, with 11 bases between the two ends. The germline V gene has CDR1 SEHNR and CDR2 FQNEAQ (reference sequence). The CDR3: CASSLSGSRNIQYF. In DNA form, the CDR3 reads TGTGCCAGCAGCTTAAGCGGCTCCCGAAACATTCAGTACTTC.

The J gene is TRBJ2-5, the V gene TRBV2; weak D call: TRBD1 (6 bases). Germline V lookup: CDR1 SNHLY, CDR2 FYNNEI. The CDR3 contains 12 residues. Trimming stripped 4 bases from V and 4 bases from J, with 7 bases between. The CDR3: CASSAQGETQYF. For the CDR3, the DNA is TGTGCCAGCAGTGCACAGGGAGAGACCCAGTACTTC.

The chain combines TRBV27 with TRBJ1-6; D unclear. This CDR3 contains 17 residues. V gave up 0 bases and J gave up 6 bases, with 15 bases separating them. CDR1 MNHEY and CDR2 SMNVEV come from the germline V gene (reference sequence). Here the CDR3 reads CASSLSGSPTLNSPLHF. The DNA for the CDR3 is TGTGCCAGCAGTTTATCGGGGTCGCCGACTCTTAATTCACCCCTCCACTTT.

V gene TRBV28 combines with J gene TRBJ1-2, with TRBD1 identical over 7 bases. Per the germline V gene, CDR1 is MDHEN and CDR2 is SYDVKM. The trim removed 2 bases at V and 7 bases at J, leaving 4 bases unmatched. CDR3 length: 13 amino acids. The CDR3 DNA sequence: TGTGCCAGCAGTTTAACGACAGGGCTTGGCTACACCTTC. This translates into CASSLTTGLGYTF.

The chain employs TRBV7-9 and TRBJ1-2, with unresolved D. V was shortened by 5 bases and J by 4 bases, with 14 bases between the two germline ends. Germline V gene data show CDR1 as SEHNR and CDR2 as FQNEAQ (reference sequence). The CDR3 spans 14 residues. In DNA form, the CDR3 reads TGTGCCAGCAGCACCTCACAGCAACCCTATGGCTACACCTTC. This sequence encodes CASSTSQQPYGYTF.

The CDR3 DNA reads TGCGCCAGCAGCTCCGGACAGGTCCAAGAGACCCAGTACTTC. Its translation: CASSSGQVQETQYF. The chain couples TRBV5-1 to TRBJ2-5, with 7 bases aligning to TRBD1. There are 14 residues in the CDR3. Germline loops: CDR1 SGHRS, CDR2 YFSETQ. The V and J ends lost 3 bases and 1 base, in that order; junction bases with no gene match: 3.

This chain uses TRBV6-6 with TRBJ2-1; possibly TRBD2 for D (6 bases). The germline V gene encodes CDR1 MNHNY and CDR2 SVGAGI (reference sequence). This CDR3 is built from 15 residues. The ends were cut back, 0 bases at V and 8 bases at J, with 14 bases in the middle. The CDR3 reads CASSYSTGEGDEQFF. The CDR3 DNA reads TGTGCCAGCAGTTACTCGACGGGGGAAGGGGATGAGCAGTTCTTC.

The chain employs TRBV28 and TRBJ2-3; 8 bases fit TRBD2. After removal of 4 bases from V and 1 base from J, the junction contained 7 bases not matched to a gene. This CDR3 contains 16 residues. Per the germline V gene, CDR1 is MDHEN and CDR2 is SYDVKM. CDR3 residues: CASSYGRAGGTDTQYF. The CDR3 region has the DNA TGTGCCAGCAGTTACGGGAGGGCCGGGGGCACAGATACGCAGTATTTT.

The sample holds one count of this clone. For the CDR3, the DNA is TGTGCCAGCAAAGAGGGCGGGAGCTACAATGAGCAGTTCTTC. Translating it yields CASKEGGSYNEQFF. V and J are TRBV28 and TRBJ2-1; 7 bases are shared with TRBD2. This CDR3 is 14 amino acids long. The trim removed 7 bases at V and 3 bases at J, leaving 6 bases unmatched. Per the germline V gene, CDR1 is MDHEN and CDR2 is SYDVKM. Complete variable domain (other parts from reference TRBV28 and TRBJ2-1): DVKVTQSSRYLVKRTGEKVFLECVQDMDHENMFWYRQDPGLGLRLIYFSYDVKMKEKGDIPEGYSVSREKKERFSLILESASTNQTSMYLCASKEGGSYNEQFFGPGTRLTVL.

V and J are TRBV11-2 and TRBJ2-5, with D perhaps given as TRBD1 or TRBD2 (5 bases each). Germline V lookup: CDR1 SGHAT, CDR2 FQNNGV. The CDR3 has 16 amino acids. Trimming pared 5 bases from V and 5 bases from J, leaving 21 bases between. DNA of the CDR3: TGTGCCAGCAGCCTCAACCCGGGACCCTGGGGGGAGACCCAGTACTTC. This codes for CASSLNPGPWGETQYF.

The chain has TRBV18 and TRBJ1-3, with 9 bases matching TRBD1. From germline, CDR1 is KGHSH and CDR2 LQKENI. The CDR3 contains 16 residues. V dropped 3 bases and J dropped 0; count of bases not matched to a gene: 3. The CDR3 loop reads CASSPGQGNSGNTIYF. DNA for the CDR3: TGTGCCAGCTCACCCGGACAGGGGAACTCTGGAAACACCATATATTTT.

The chain recombines TRBV21-1 with TRBJ2-7. TRBV21-1 is a documented pseudogene. The CDR3 has 9 amino acids. The CDR3 protein is CASASEQYF. The CDR3, as DNA: TGTGCCAGCGCCTCCGAGCAGTACTTC.